These 19 T cell receptor beta chains were all obtained from the same sample, sequenced in a study of blood T cell repertoires in COVID-19. The table came from immunoSEQ multiplex PCR; TCRdb's copy has only in-frame clones and leaves some out. Here the sample spans around 170,000 clones, just under 80% being singletons. The sequenced sample was peripheral blood. Every receptor here comes from a man between 65 and 85 years old with active or convalescent COVID-19.

The rearrangement uses TRBV11-2 and TRBJ1-5; 7 bases align to TRBD1. CDR3 length: 16 amino acids. The germline V gene encodes CDR1 SGHAT and CDR2 FQNNGV. V lost 5 bases and J lost 9; bases outside the gene matches: 16. CDR3 coding DNA: TGTGCCAGCAGCCGGGGGCGTAAGACAGGGCTAGGGCCCCAGCATTTT. As protein: CASSRGRKTGLGPQHF.

This clone was observed a few times. The chain links TRBV5-1 to TRBJ2-7; possibly TRBD2 for D (5 bases). This CDR3 is 15 amino acids long. V dropped 1 base and J dropped 7 bases, with 18 bases sitting between them. Germline CDR1 reads SGHRS; CDR2 reads YFSETQ. The DNA of the CDR3 is TGCGCCAGCAGCTTGAATCTTCAGACTATCAGGGAGCAGTACTTC. It yields the protein CASSLNLQTIREQYF.

This clone was seen once. This chain links TRBV6-2 or TRBV6-3 with TRBJ2-1; 11 nucleotides align to TRBD2. Germline loops: CDR1 MNHEY, CDR2 SVGEGT. The CDR3 spans 15 residues. J gave up 8 bases and V 6 bases, and 9 bases lay outside the gene matches. CDR3 bases: TGTGCCAGCAGCCTGGCGCTAGCGGGGGGACATGAGCAGTTCTTC. This encodes CASSLALAGGHEQFF.

This chain joins TRBV18 and TRBJ2-7, with D perhaps matching TRBD1 (6 bases). The CDR3 extends over 15 amino acids. The germline V gene has CDR1 KGHSH and CDR2 LQKENI. Trimming removed 4 bases from V and 1 base from J, with 14 bases in between. The CDR3 sequence is CASSLGAGVSYEQYF. CDR3 DNA sequence: TGTGCCAGCTCACTGGGGGCAGGGGTTTCCTACGAGCAGTACTTC.

Only one count was recorded for this clone. The V call is TRBV10-3, the J call TRBJ2-2, with 10 bases fitting TRBD1. The CDR3 spans 15 residues. With V trimmed by 8 bases and J by 6 bases, 9 bases remained unmatched. The germline CDR1 and CDR2 sequences are ENHRY and SYGVKD. Here the CDR3 DNA reads TGTGCCATCCGGGAGGTGGGACAGGGGCCCGGGGAGCTGTTTTTT. Amino acids: CAIREVGQGPGELFF.

The genes are TRBV5-4 and TRBJ2-3; D is uncertain. The CDR3 has 16 amino acids. CDR1 is SGHNT and CDR2 is YYREEE in the germline V gene (reference sequence). The V and J ends lost 4 bases and 0 bases respectively, with 15 bases between them. This chain's CDR3 is CASSPGSKRSTDTQYF. CDR3 nucleotide sequence: TGTGCCAGCAGCCCCGGTTCGAAGCGTAGCACAGATACGCAGTATTTT.

The chain uses TRBV6-2 or TRBV6-3 and TRBJ2-7; 9 bases agree with TRBD2. Trimming removed 3 bases from V and 3 bases from J; junction bases left unmatched: 6. The germline V gene encodes CDR1 MNHEY and CDR2 SVGEGT. There are 15 residues in the CDR3. CDR3 protein: CASSYGVSGSYEQYF. CDR3 nucleotide sequence: TGTGCCAGCAGTTATGGAGTTAGCGGGAGCTACGAGCAGTACTTC.

The chain couples TRBV11-3 to TRBJ1-1, with D possibly matching TRBD1 (6 bases). The CDR3 has 13 amino acids. Trimming took 5 bases from V and 4 from J, leaving 11 bases between them. The germline V gene encodes CDR1 SGHNT and CDR2 YENEEA. The CDR3 loop is CASSLGQSTEAFF. The DNA for the CDR3 is TGTGCCAGCAGCCTAGGACAGAGCACTGAAGCTTTCTTT.

Concerning this clone: The same CDR3 is also encoded by other DNA sequences in this sample. This chain joins TRBV2 and TRBJ1-1; tentative D call: TRBD1 (5 bases). The V end was cut by 3 bases, the J end by 9 bases, with 8 bases between. In germline, CDR1 is SNHLY, CDR2 FYNNEI. The length of the CDR3 is 11 residues. The DNA of the CDR3 is TGTGCCAGCAGTGAGGGGGGTAAAGCTTTCTTT. It encodes CASSEGGKAFF.

The chain employs TRBV27 and TRBJ2-3; 12 bases are a match to TRBD2. The CDR3 has 13 residues. CDR1 and CDR2 from the germline V gene are MNHEY and SMNVEV (reference sequence). V lost 6 bases and J lost 9; bases outside the gene matches: 4. The CDR3: CASRASGGDTQYF. As DNA, the CDR3 is TGTGCCAGCAGAGCTAGCGGGGGGGACACGCAGTATTTT.

V gene TRBV9 combines with J gene TRBJ2-3, with TRBD2 as a possible D gene (5 bases). In germline, CDR1 is SGDLS, CDR2 YYNGEE. V dropped 2 bases and J dropped 2 bases, with 12 bases sitting between them. The CDR3 runs to 15 residues. The CDR3 sequence: CASSVGEADTDTQYF. The CDR3 region has the DNA TGTGCCAGCAGCGTGGGAGAAGCGGACACAGATACGCAGTATTTT.

The V and J genes are TRBV5-6 and TRBJ1-2; 10 nucleotides line up with TRBD1. Germline lookup yields CDR1 SGHDT and CDR2 YYEEEE. With V trimmed by 4 bases and J by 0 bases, 15 bases remained unmatched. The CDR3 runs 19 residues. The CDR3 DNA sequence: TGTGCCAGCAGCATTTCGACAGGGGGCCTTACTCCAGCTAACTATGGCTACACCTTC. Protein: CASSISTGGLTPANYGYTF.

This clone was counted between two and nine times. This sequence joins TRBV5-1 and TRBJ2-1; D perhaps matches TRBD2 (6 bases). Germline V lookup: CDR1 SGHRS, CDR2 YFSETQ. Trimming took 0 bases from V and 8 from J, leaving 12 bases between them. The CDR3 covers 14 residues. CDR3 sequence reads: CASSLVGGDYEQFF. CDR3 nucleotide sequence: TGCGCCAGCAGCTTGGTTGGCGGGGACTATGAGCAGTTCTTC.

This clone was observed a few times. The V and J genes are TRBV5-1 and TRBJ1-1; D gene ambiguous. The CDR3 runs to 15 residues. The V end lost 0 bases, the J end lost 2 bases, and 11 bases lay between the germline ends. Germline V gene lookup returns CDR1 SGHRS and CDR2 YFSETQ. CDR3 protein: CASSLVGDSNTEAFF. In DNA, the CDR3 is TGCGCCAGCAGCTTGGTGGGAGACTCTAACACTGAAGCTTTCTTT.

V gene TRBV4-1 combines with J gene TRBJ1-1, with D hard to call. This CDR3 region has 17 residues. Germline-derived CDR1 and CDR2 are MGHRA and YSYEKL. Trimming pared 6 bases from V and 1 base from J, leaving 21 bases between. For the CDR3, the DNA is TGCGCCAGCAGGAACACTAAGCGGAGACCGGCGAACACTGAAGCTTTCTTT. As protein: CASRNTKRRPANTEAFF.

J is TRBJ2-3 and V is TRBV2, with 8 positions matching TRBD1. Germline CDR1 reads SNHLY; CDR2 reads FYNNEI. This CDR3 region has 18 residues. The junction had 12 bases not matched to a gene; V was cut back by 2 bases and J by 2 bases. The CDR3 nucleotides read TGTGCCAGCAGTGAATCGCAGGGGGCTATTTGGTACACAGATACGCAGTATTTT. Translated, it gives CASSESQGAIWYTDTQYF.

The chain employs TRBV28 and TRBJ2-1, with TRBD2 matching over 9 bases. V shed 5 bases, J shed 4 bases, and the junction held 9 bases outside the gene matches. CDR1 is MDHEN, CDR2 SYDVKM, per germline. The CDR3 covers 16 residues. The CDR3 region is CASSAGGGVSYNEQFF. For the CDR3, the DNA is TGTGCCAGCAGTGCCGGCGGGGGGGTCTCATACAATGAGCAGTTCTTC.

CDR3 in amino acids: CASTPGGTDTQYF. The DNA of the CDR3 is TGTGCCAGCACCCCGGGGGGGACAGATACGCAGTATTTT. The rearrangement uses TRBV5-6 and TRBJ2-3; 8 bases match TRBD2. Germline-derived CDR1 and CDR2 are SGHDT and YYEEEE. V lost 6 bases to trimming and J lost 3 bases; unmatched junction nucleotides: 3. CDR3 size: 13 residues.

The chain uses TRBV10-3 and TRBJ2-7; 10 bases are shared with TRBD1. J gave up 3 bases and V 6 bases, and 5 bases lay outside the gene matches. This CDR3 region has 14 residues. Germline V gene data show CDR1 as ENHRY and CDR2 as SYGVKD. CDR3 DNA sequence: TGTGCCATCAGCTCCGGACAGGGGGACTACGAGCAGTACTTC. Its protein is CAISSGQGDYEQYF.